This T cell receptor beta chain is from a study of shared clonotypes between healthy human individuals. Study context: The donor pool was made up of two women and three men aged 18 to 49.

A note on this clone: One end of the junction fails to match germline, which may point to a read error.

Germline loops: CDR1 LNHDA, CDR2 SQIVND (reference sequence). The CDR3 covers 13 residues. Study processing details: Junction-only sequences produced by ImmunoSEQ had no quality scores, so filtering differed. Generated by immunoSEQ multiplex PCR, the TCRdb table keeps only in-frame clones and is missing some. That table furnishes V, J and clone size, whereas the DNA furnished D and trimming. This table holds approximately 500,000 clones, approximately 82% found once. Sequenced sample: PBMCs. This clonotype was sampled from a middle-aged woman in good health. Some clones in this sample may be carry-over from other donors' samples. V and J are TRBV19 and TRBJ2-7; 8 bases line up with TRBD2. DNA for the CDR3: TGTGCCAGTAGCGGGACATCGCGGGAGGCCACGCACTTC. Residues: CASSGTSREATHF.